This T cell receptor beta chain was captured in a study of blood T cells in healthy people across ages. Researchers report isolating at least 6.5 million PBMCs per sample. Then a second PCR, running roughly 7 to 11 cycles, was carried out with a sample-barcoded 5' primer and a J-beta primer mix. No fewer than 3 million CDR3-containing paired-end reads came from each sample. TCRdb independently ran MiXCR on the 5' RACE reads; one entry per CDR3 protein. The data show 1.5 million to 2 million distinct CDR3 sequences, about 50% seen once. Study-wide results and limits: Donor CMV status was unknown, possibly confounding expanded clonotype changes. Estimated diversity, derived from one million T cells, was regarded as an underestimate.

This clonotype was counted only a few times. Its antigen is not known. The sequence was obtained from a woman aged 40 to 50 in good health. Material for sequencing was blood.

In nucleotides, the CDR3 is TGTGCCAGCAGCGGACCGGGACAGTTAAGTTCCAACTATGGCTACACCTTC. Amino acids: CASSGPGQLSSNYGYTF. This chain joins TRBV9 and TRBJ1-2, with 7 bases that match TRBD1. The germline V gene has CDR1 SGDLS and CDR2 YYNGEE. With V trimmed by 3 bases and J by 2 bases, 13 bases remained unmatched. There are 17 residues in the CDR3.